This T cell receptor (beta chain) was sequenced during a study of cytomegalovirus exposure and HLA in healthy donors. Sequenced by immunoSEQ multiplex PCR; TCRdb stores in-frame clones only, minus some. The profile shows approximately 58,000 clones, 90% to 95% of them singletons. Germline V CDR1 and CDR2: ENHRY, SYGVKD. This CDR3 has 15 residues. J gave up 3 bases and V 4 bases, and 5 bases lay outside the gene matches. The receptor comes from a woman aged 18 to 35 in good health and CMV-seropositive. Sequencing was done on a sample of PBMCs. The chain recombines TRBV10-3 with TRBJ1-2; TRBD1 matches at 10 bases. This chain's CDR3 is CAISAGTGVDYGYTF. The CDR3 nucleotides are TGTGCCATCAGTGCGGGGACAGGGGTGGACTATGGCTACACCTTC.